This is a list of T cell receptor beta chains from one sample in a study of blood T cell repertoires in COVID-19. Clones were read by immunoSEQ multiplex PCR, and TCRdb kept only the in-frame ones, dropping some. The table has under 110,000 clones, 91% seen once. Material: peripheral blood. Receptors were obtained from a man aged 50 to 59 with acute or convalescent COVID-19. CDR3s include the opening cysteine and the closing phenylalanine or tryptophan. Each record gives: V gene, D gene, J gene, clone size, CDR3 DNA, CDR3 protein. The D gene is left open where the match is weak. Size is omitted from some rows. Given values are once, few, many or a class for expanded clones.

TRBV27,.,TRBJ2-3,.,TGTGCCAGCAGTTTCAGACGGGGGGCGAGCACAGATACGCAGTATTTT,CASSFRRGASTDTQYF
TRBV30,.,TRBJ1-2,.,TGTGCCTGGACGCCGGCGGGGTTGAATGGCTACACCTTC,CAWTPAGLNGYTF
TRBV6-4,.,TRBJ2-3,.,TGTGCCAGCAGTGAAACGACAGGCCTCGGACCAGATACGCAGTATTTT,CASSETTGLGPDTQYF
TRBV7-2,TRBD1,TRBJ1-6,.,TGTGCCAGCAGCTTAGGCGGGACAGGAAATTCACCCCTCCACTTT,CASSLGGTGNSPLHF
TRBV5-6,.,TRBJ1-5,.,TGTGCCAGCAGCTTGACAACAGCTAAGGCGAATCAGCCCCAGCATTTT,CASSLTTAKANQPQHF
TRBV4-3,TRBD1,TRBJ1-1,once,TGCGCCAGCAGCCACCTTCGGACAGGGCGAATCACTGAAGCTTTCTTT,CASSHLRTGRITEAFF
TRBV19,TRBD1,TRBJ1-2,.,TGTGCCAGTAGGGAGAACAGGGGAATTGGCTACACCTTC,CASRENRGIGYTF
TRBV3-1/TRBV3-2,TRBD2,TRBJ2-5,few,TGTGCCAGCAGCCAGGATCTCTCGCGGGGGGCCCTCTTACAAGAGACCCAGTACTTC,CASSQDLSRGALLQETQYF
TRBV28,.,TRBJ2-7,.,TGTGCCAGCAGTCAGGGACACCATCGCTACGAGCAGTACTTC,CASSQGHHRYEQYF
TRBV4-2,TRBD1,TRBJ2-3,.,TGTGCCAGCAGCCAAGTTAGGTCAGGGGGAAGCACAGATACGCAGTATTTT,CASSQVRSGGSTDTQYF
TRBV5-1,.,TRBJ2-3,once,TGCGCCAGCAGCTTGGGGGACACCACAGATACGCAGTATTTT,CASSLGDTTDTQYF
TRBV11-3,.,TRBJ2-2,.,TGTGCCAGCCCCTCAGGCGGGGGCAACACCGGGGAGCTGTTTTTT,CASPSGGGNTGELFF
TRBV5-4,.,TRBJ2-6,.,TGTGCCAGCAGCTTGGACAGGACGTCTGGGGCCAACGTCCTGACTTTC,CASSLDRTSGANVLTF
TRBV12-3/TRBV12-4,.,TRBJ1-2,.,TGTGCCAGCAGTTTATCGAGTTATGGCTACACCTTC,CASSLSSYGYTF
TRBV19,TRBD1,TRBJ2-1,.,TGTGCCACCCTCAGAGGGGACAGGGTGAATGAGCAGTTCTTC,CATLRGDRVNEQFF
TRBV6-5,TRBD1,TRBJ1-2,.,TGTGCCAGCAGCCAGCCCGGACAGGGGGACGGCTACACCTTC,CASSQPGQGDGYTF
TRBV5-5,.,TRBJ2-7,.,TGTGCCAGCAGCTTGGTGGAGGGGAGCTACGAGCAGTACTTC,CASSLVEGSYEQYF
TRBV7-2,TRBD1,TRBJ1-1,.,TGTGCCAGCAGCTACAAGACAGGGTGGATTCCTGAAGCTTTCTTT,CASSYKTGWIPEAFF
TRBV28,.,TRBJ1-2,.,TGTGCCAGCAGCGTTCCGGGAAGCGCTAACTATGGCTACACCTTC,CASSVPGSANYGYTF
TRBV6-5,.,TRBJ1-1,.,TGTGCCAGCAGCCCCGGGCGGGGGAACACTGAAGCTTTCTTT,CASSPGRGNTEAFF
TRBV18,.,TRBJ1-6,.,TGTGCCAGCTCACCACCCTCCTTACGGGGGAGTGGTCGCTCACCCCTCCACTTT,CASSPPSLRGSGRSPLHF
TRBV3-1/TRBV3-2,.,TRBJ1-1,once,TGTGCCAGCAGACAGGACATGAACACTGAAGCTTTCTTT,CASRQDMNTEAFF
TRBV5-6,TRBD1,TRBJ1-4,once,TGTGCCAGCAGCTCGCTACGGACAGGGGGTAATGAAAAACTGTTTTTT,CASSSLRTGGNEKLFF